Listed below are T cell receptor beta chains from one sample, sequenced in a study of blood T cell repertoires in COVID-19. The protocol was immunoSEQ multiplex PCR, while the TCRdb copy is restricted to in-frame clones and leaves out a portion. This sample has approximately 270,000 clones, with around 92% found just once. Input material: PBMCs or T cells enriched from blood (not recorded which). Receptors were obtained from a woman aged 55 to 70 who had recovered from COVID-19. Each CDR3 is given with its conserved first and last residue. Each record gives: J gene, V gene, clone size, CDR3 length, D gene, CDR3 protein, CDR3 DNA. The D gene is left open where the match is weak. A row's size may be missing; if present it is once, few, many or a size class.

TRBJ1-5 | TRBV27 | once | 16 | TRBD1 | CASSSGQGEMYQPQHF | TGTGCCAGCAGTTCAGGACAGGGGGAAATGTATCAGCCCCAGCATTTT
TRBJ2-2 | TRBV5-1 | NA | 12 | NA | CASSFGNGELFF | TGCGCCAGCAGCTTCGGGAACGGGGAGCTGTTTTTT
TRBJ1-2 | TRBV6-5 | NA | 15 | NA | CASSYSRQGNYGYTF | TGTGCCAGCAGTTACTCGAGGCAGGGGAACTATGGCTACACCTTC
TRBJ1-1 | TRBV18 | NA | 13 | TRBD1 | CASSPGQTTEAFF | TGTGCCAGCTCACCGGGACAGACTACTGAAGCTTTCTTT
TRBJ1-2 | TRBV19 | NA | 15 | NA | CASSAGPPQSYGYTF | TGTGCCAGTAGTGCGGGGCCACCCCAAAGCTATGGCTACACCTTC
TRBJ1-5 | TRBV28 | NA | 12 | NA | CASNQGSRPQHF | TGTGCCAGTAATCAGGGTTCACGACCCCAGCATTTT
TRBJ2-1 | TRBV5-1 | NA | 13 | NA | CASSFTRGFEQFF | TGCGCCAGCAGCTTCACCCGGGGGTTTGAGCAGTTCTTC
TRBJ2-1 | TRBV10-2 | NA | 15 | NA | CASSEPRASMYEQFF | TGCGCCAGCAGTGAGCCGAGGGCTAGTATGTATGAGCAGTTCTTC
TRBJ2-7 | TRBV27 | NA | 12 | TRBD1 | CASRGGLYEQYF | TGTGCCAGCAGAGGGGGCCTTTACGAGCAGTACTTC
TRBJ1-6 | TRBV5-6 | NA | 14 | NA | CASSLGHRNSPLHF | TGTGCCAGCAGCTTGGGACACCGTAATTCACCCCTCCACTTT
TRBJ1-1 | TRBV7-9 | NA | 14 | NA | CASSLRTVNTEAFF | TGTGCCAGCAGCTTAAGGACAGTAAACACTGAAGCTTTCTTT
TRBJ1-1 | TRBV30 | few | 12 | TRBD1 | CAWGEQGAEAFF | TGTGCCTGGGGAGAACAGGGGGCTGAAGCTTTCTTT
TRBJ1-3 | TRBV3-1/TRBV3-2 | NA | 15 | NA | CASSQGLKGGNTIYF | TGTGCCAGCAGCCAAGGACTCAAAGGCGGAAACACCATATATTTT
TRBJ2-2 | TRBV5-6 | NA | 17 | TRBD2 | CASSAGLAGGRTGELFF | TGTGCCAGCAGCGCGGGACTAGCGGGGGGACGGACCGGGGAGCTGTTTTTT
TRBJ2-7 | TRBV18 | NA | 14 | NA | CASSPGPSSYEQYF | TGTGCCAGCTCACCGGGGCCTAGCTCCTACGAGCAGTACTTC
TRBJ1-5 | TRBV30 | few | 14 | NA | CAWSVGEGSQPQHF | TGTGCCTGGAGTGTAGGGGAGGGTAGTCAGCCCCAGCATTTT
TRBJ1-2 | TRBV30 | few | 11 | NA | CAWSVVDGYTF | TGTGCCTGGAGTGTTGTCGATGGCTACACCTTC
TRBJ1-4 | TRBV6-5 | NA | 14 | NA | CASSRDLQDEKLFF | TGTGCCAGCAGCCGGGATCTTCAGGATGAAAAACTGTTTTTT
TRBJ1-1 | TRBV3-1/TRBV3-2 | NA | 15 | NA | CASSRRPGAVTEAFF | TGTGCCAGCAGCCGGCGACCAGGGGCGGTCACTGAAGCTTTCTTT
TRBJ1-5 | TRBV19 | NA | 16 | TRBD1 | CASSTPPGQRTQPQHF | TGTGCCAGTAGTACTCCCCCGGGACAGAGAACTCAGCCCCAGCATTTT
TRBJ1-2 | TRBV13 | NA | 14 | NA | CASSLVQANYGYTF | TGTGCCAGCAGCTTAGTTCAGGCTAACTATGGCTACACCTTC
TRBJ2-2 | TRBV9 | NA | 14 | TRBD2 | CASREGLGTGELFF | TGTGCCAGCCGGGAGGGCCTGGGGACCGGGGAGCTGTTTTTT
TRBJ1-1 | TRBV12-3/TRBV12-4 | NA | 12 | NA | CASSANSPEAFF | TGTGCCAGCAGTGCTAATAGCCCTGAAGCTTTCTTT
TRBJ1-1 | TRBV12-3/TRBV12-4 | once | 13 | NA | CASSLYRGTEAFF | TGTGCCAGCAGTTTATATAGGGGAACTGAAGCTTTCTTT
TRBJ2-6 | TRBV19 | once | 18 | TRBD2 | CASIPGGLDGSGANVLTF | TGTGCCAGTATTCCTGGGGGACTAGATGGGTCTGGGGCCAACGTCCTGACTTTC
TRBJ1-1 | TRBV13 | NA | 14 | NA | CASSIRESMTEAFF | TGTGCCAGCAGCATTCGGGAGAGTATGACTGAAGCTTTCTTT
TRBJ1-1 | TRBV30 | NA | 14 | NA | CAWNIGGLNTEAFF | TGTGCCTGGAACATTGGGGGCTTGAACACTGAAGCTTTCTTT
TRBJ1-4 | TRBV18 | NA | 15 | NA | CASSRGDRPNEKLFF | TGTGCCAGCTCACGCGGGGATCGGCCTAATGAAAAACTGTTTTTT
TRBJ2-7 | TRBV28 | medium-sized | 17 | NA | CASSKQTGKVNSYEQYF | TGTGCCAGCAGTAAACAGACAGGAAAAGTAAACTCCTACGAGCAGTACTTC
TRBJ1-1 | TRBV28 | NA | 11 | NA | CASILSTEAFF | TGTGCCAGCATCTTGAGCACTGAAGCTTTCTTT
TRBJ2-1 | TRBV28 | few | 17 | TRBD2 | CASSITGTSDSYNEQFF | TGTGCCAGCAGCATAACCGGGACTAGCGACTCCTACAATGAGCAGTTCTTC
TRBJ1-3 | TRBV5-5 | few | 16 | NA | CASSLVEQGAGNTIYF | TGTGCCAGCAGCTTGGTGGAACAGGGTGCGGGAAACACCATATATTTT
TRBJ2-6 | TRBV2 | NA | 14 | NA | CASSESSGANVLTF | TGTGCCAGCAGTGAGTCGTCTGGGGCCAACGTCCTGACTTTC
TRBJ2-5 | TRBV2 | NA | 13 | TRBD2 | CASTNIAGETQYF | TGTGCCAGCACCAATATAGCGGGAGAGACCCAGTACTTC
TRBJ1-3 | TRBV5-5 | NA | 15 | NA | CASSLAGVPGNTIYF | TGTGCCAGCAGCTTGGCCGGGGTACCTGGAAACACCATATATTTT
TRBJ2-5 | TRBV28 | NA | 10 | NA | CASSGETQYF | TGTGCCAGCAGCGGAGAGACCCAGTACTTC
TRBJ2-7 | TRBV30 | NA | 13 | NA | CALSRQEVYEQYF | TGTGCCCTCAGTCGGCAGGAGGTCTACGAGCAGTACTTC
TRBJ1-2 | TRBV27 | many | 14 | TRBD1 | CASRSGQVTWGYTF | TGTGCCAGCAGGTCAGGACAGGTGACCTGGGGCTACACCTTC
TRBJ2-3 | TRBV9 | NA | 16 | TRBD2 | CASSVIEGRAMDTQYF | TGTGCCAGCAGCGTGATCGAGGGGAGGGCCATGGATACGCAGTATTTT
TRBJ1-5 | TRBV9 | NA | 14 | NA | CASSSHESNQPQHF | TGTGCCAGCAGCTCCCACGAGAGCAATCAGCCCCAGCATTTT
TRBJ1-4 | TRBV2 | NA | 14 | NA | CASTKAGGREKLFF | TGTGCCAGCACCAAGGCGGGGGGGCGCGAAAAACTGTTTTTT
TRBJ2-2 | TRBV4-1 | NA | 13 | NA | CASSPANTGELFF | TGCGCCAGCAGCCCGGCGAACACCGGGGAGCTGTTTTTT
TRBJ2-5 | TRBV6-5 | NA | 13 | NA | CASTAYPQETQYF | TGTGCCAGCACCGCCTACCCTCAAGAGACCCAGTACTTC